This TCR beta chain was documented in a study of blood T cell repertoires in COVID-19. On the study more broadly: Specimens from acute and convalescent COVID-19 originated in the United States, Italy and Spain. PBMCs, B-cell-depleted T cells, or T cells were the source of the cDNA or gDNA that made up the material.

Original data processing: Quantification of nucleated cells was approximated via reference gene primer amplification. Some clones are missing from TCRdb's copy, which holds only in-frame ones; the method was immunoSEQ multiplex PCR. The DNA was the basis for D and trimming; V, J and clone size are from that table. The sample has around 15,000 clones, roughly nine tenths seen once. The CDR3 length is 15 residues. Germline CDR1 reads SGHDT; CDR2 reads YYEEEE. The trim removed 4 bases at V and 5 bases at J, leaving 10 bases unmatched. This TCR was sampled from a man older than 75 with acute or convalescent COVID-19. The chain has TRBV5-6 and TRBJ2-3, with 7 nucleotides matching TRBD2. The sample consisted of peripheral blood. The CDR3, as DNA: TGTGCCAGCAGCCCGAGGCGGGAGAGGGTAGATACGCAGTATTTT. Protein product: CASSPRRERVDTQYF.